This is a list of T cell receptor beta chains from one sample in a study of T cells expressing NK-cell markers. Reprocessing the 5' RACE reads, TCRdb reports a single entry for every CDR3 protein and omits DNA. The sample has fewer than 550,000 distinct CDR3 sequences. The specimen sequenced was blood T cells: a sorted CD56 or NKG2C T cell subset, CD4+ or CD8+ T cells, or bulk PBMC T cells (not recorded which). Receptors were obtained from a woman in her fifties or sixties in good health. The CDR3 runs from the conserved cysteine through the conserved F or W.

cdr3_aa: CASSEFRTGAAGDTQYF
j_call: TRBJ2-3
cdr3_length: 17
v_call: TRBV25-1

cdr3_aa: CASRMTRGYSGELFF
j_call: TRBJ2-2
cdr3_length: 15
v_call: TRBV6-1

cdr3_aa: CASTERMGMDTIYF
j_call: TRBJ1-3
cdr3_length: 14
v_call: TRBV6-1

cdr3_aa: CASSSLGYLNQPQHF
j_call: TRBJ1-5
cdr3_length: 15
v_call: TRBV21-1

cdr3_aa: CASSLGTANNQPQHF
j_call: TRBJ1-5
cdr3_length: 15
v_call: TRBV5-1

cdr3_aa: CASSVEAGANNEQFF
j_call: TRBJ2-1
cdr3_length: 15
v_call: TRBV9

cdr3_aa: CAISESGTSGTGNEQFF
j_call: TRBJ2-1
cdr3_length: 17
v_call: TRBV10-3

cdr3_aa: CASSQDQGQGASEAFF
j_call: TRBJ1-1
cdr3_length: 16
v_call: TRBV4-1

cdr3_aa: CASSLVSSGFFTDTQYF
j_call: TRBJ2-3
cdr3_length: 17
v_call: TRBV7-2

cdr3_aa: CASAPSGGYEQYF
j_call: TRBJ2-7
cdr3_length: 13
v_call: TRBV7-3

cdr3_aa: CAWSQGTSGLNEQFF
j_call: TRBJ2-1
cdr3_length: 15
v_call: TRBV30

cdr3_aa: CASSLSAGTQYF
j_call: TRBJ2-5
cdr3_length: 12
v_call: TRBV12-3/TRBV12-4

cdr3_aa: CASSQARGGEAFF
j_call: TRBJ1-1
cdr3_length: 13
v_call: TRBV3-1

cdr3_aa: CSAASSTSPGPEAFF
j_call: TRBJ1-1
cdr3_length: 15
v_call: TRBV20-1

cdr3_aa: CASSAAAPDRGVGNTEAFF
j_call: TRBJ1-1
cdr3_length: 19
v_call: TRBV11-2

cdr3_aa: CAGDRGQGEQYF
j_call: TRBJ2-7
cdr3_length: 12
v_call: TRBV2

cdr3_aa: CASSGQGSGSQQFF
j_call: TRBJ2-1
cdr3_length: 14
v_call: TRBV6-4

cdr3_aa: CASSQEGGDNEQFF
j_call: TRBJ2-1
cdr3_length: 14
v_call: TRBV3-1

cdr3_aa: CASSLKRVGANVLTF
j_call: TRBJ2-6
cdr3_length: 15
v_call: TRBV7-8

cdr3_aa: CASSEETSGKVQQYF
j_call: TRBJ2-7
cdr3_length: 15
v_call: TRBV25-1

cdr3_aa: CATRQLSGANVLTF
j_call: TRBJ2-6
cdr3_length: 14
v_call: TRBV19

cdr3_aa: CASSNPSGSGYNEQFF
j_call: TRBJ2-1
cdr3_length: 16
v_call: TRBV7-8

cdr3_aa: CSARGGHYRSYNEQFF
j_call: TRBJ2-1
cdr3_length: 16
v_call: TRBV20-1

cdr3_aa: CASSQGGGNTEAFF
j_call: TRBJ1-1
cdr3_length: 14
v_call: TRBV2

cdr3_aa: CASSWGQGLTEQFF
j_call: TRBJ2-1
cdr3_length: 14
v_call: TRBV5-1

cdr3_aa: CASSVERQLKGMNTEAFF
j_call: TRBJ1-1
cdr3_length: 18
v_call: TRBV9

cdr3_aa: CASSVGAGGLQPQHF
j_call: TRBJ1-5
cdr3_length: 15
v_call: TRBV9

cdr3_aa: CASRPAGGANEQFF
j_call: TRBJ2-1
cdr3_length: 14
v_call: TRBV6-4